Listed below are T cell receptor beta chains from one sample, sequenced in a study of blood T cell repertoires in COVID-19. Generated by immunoSEQ multiplex PCR, the TCRdb table keeps only in-frame clones and is missing some. The sample has about 270,000 clones, about 87% seen once. Input material: PBMCs or T cells enriched from blood (not recorded which). These receptors originate from a woman aged 45 to 65 who had recovered from COVID-19. The CDR3 runs from the conserved cysteine through the conserved F or W. The D gene is left open where the match is weak. Rows give clone size only sometimes, using once, few, many, or a class for an expanded clone.

CASSQDSARADTQYF	TGCGCCAGCAGCCAAGACTCCGCTAGAGCGGATACGCAGTATTTT	-	-	TRBJ2-3	TRBV4-1
CASGGQNYGYTF	TGTGCCAGCGGAGGACAGAACTATGGCTACACCTTC	few	-	TRBJ1-2	TRBV2
CASSLTGAYSPLHF	TGTGCCAGCAGCTTAACAGGGGCTTATTCACCCCTCCACTTT	-	TRBD1	TRBJ1-6	TRBV7-9
CASSNPKGAGYEQYF	TGTGCCAGCAGTAATCCGAAGGGGGCGGGCTACGAGCAGTACTTC	-	TRBD1	TRBJ2-7	TRBV28
CSVARGYNEQFF	TGCAGCGTTGCGCGGGGATACAATGAGCAGTTCTTC	-	-	TRBJ2-1	TRBV29-1
CASSSGGGRGYEQYF	TGTGCCAGCAGCTCTGGAGGGGGGAGGGGCTACGAGCAGTACTTC	-	-	TRBJ2-7	TRBV27
CASSDRRTLSDTQYF	TGTGCCAGCAGTGATAGGCGGACATTGTCAGATACGCAGTATTTT	-	-	TRBJ2-3	TRBV6-1
CASSLNTESYEQYF	TGTGCCAGCAGTCTGAACACCGAAAGCTACGAGCAGTACTTC	-	-	TRBJ2-7	TRBV9
CASGSGGRDRSITEAFF	TGTGCTAGTGGTTCCGGGGGAAGGGACCGATCTATAACTGAAGCTTTCTTT	-	-	TRBJ1-1	TRBV12-5
CASSKQGGGNQPQHF	TGTGCCAGCAGCAAACAGGGGGGGGGCAATCAGCCCCAGCATTTT	-	TRBD1	TRBJ1-5	TRBV6-5
CASSMPGANSNQPQHF	TGTGCCAGTAGCATGCCGGGAGCTAATAGCAATCAGCCCCAGCATTTT	-	-	TRBJ1-5	TRBV19
CASSFDLAGVLYEQYF	TGTGCCAGCAGCTTCGATCTAGCGGGGGTCCTCTACGAGCAGTACTTC	-	TRBD2	TRBJ2-7	TRBV5-4
CASSSGTSGPREQFF	TGTGCCAGCTCCTCCGGGACTAGCGGGCCGCGCGAGCAGTTCTTC	-	TRBD2	TRBJ2-1	TRBV18
CAWSPHSSTNEKLFF	TGTGCCTGGAGTCCCCACAGTTCAACTAATGAAAAACTGTTTTTT	few	-	TRBJ1-4	TRBV30
CASSLSNSNQPQHF	TGTGCCAGCAGCTTAAGCAATAGCAATCAGCCCCAGCATTTT	-	-	TRBJ1-5	TRBV7-2
CASSAIQGSAEKLFF	TGTGCCAGCAGCGCGATACAGGGTTCGGCTGAAAAACTGTTTTTT	-	-	TRBJ1-4	TRBV7-8
CASSHGGKAGRSYNEQFF	TGTGCCAGCAGTCACGGGGGGAAAGCGGGAAGGTCCTACAATGAGCAGTTCTTC	-	TRBD2	TRBJ2-1	TRBV16
CASSWGVGRGQSQHF	TGTGCCAGCAGTTGGGGCGTCGGCAGGGGGCAATCCCAGCATTTT	-	TRBD1	TRBJ1-5	TRBV28
CSVDGRTGPYGYTF	TGCAGCGTTGATGGAAGGACAGGACCCTATGGCTACACCTTC	-	TRBD1	TRBJ1-2	TRBV29-1
CASSPPTMMSGSTDTQYF	TGCGCCAGCAGCCCCCCGACTATGATGAGCGGGAGTACAGATACGCAGTATTTT	once	TRBD2	TRBJ2-3	TRBV4-1
CASSSEQGTRYLSSGNTIYF	TGTGCCAGCAGTTCGGAACAGGGAACCCGATATCTGAGCTCTGGAAACACCATATATTTT	-	-	TRBJ1-3	TRBV6-2/TRBV6-3
CASSLGPGSSNQPQHF	TGCGCCAGCAGCCTAGGACCGGGGTCGAGCAATCAGCCCCAGCATTTT	few	-	TRBJ1-5	TRBV5-1
CASSLGDRSNQPQHF	TGTGCCAGCAGCCTCGGAGACAGGAGCAATCAGCCCCAGCATTTT	-	-	TRBJ1-5	TRBV11-2
CASSLDPGVGTDTQYF	TGTGCCAGCAGCTTAGATCCGGGAGTGGGCACAGATACGCAGTATTTT	once	-	TRBJ2-3	TRBV11-2
CASRPPPSGPNTGELFF	TGTGCCAGCAGGCCCCCCCCTAGCGGCCCTAACACCGGGGAGCTGTTTTTT	-	TRBD2	TRBJ2-2	TRBV7-2
CASSFRAGSGNTIYF	TGTGCCAGCAGCTTCAGGGCAGGATCTGGAAACACCATATATTTT	-	-	TRBJ1-3	TRBV7-8
CASKHWSTDTQYF	TGTGCCAGCAAGCACTGGAGCACAGATACGCAGTATTTT	-	-	TRBJ2-3	TRBV7-2
CASSLSAQGVADTQYF	TGTGCCAGCAGTTTATCGGCTCAAGGGGTGGCAGATACGCAGTATTTT	-	-	TRBJ2-3	TRBV27
CASSVLSGGGNTIYF	TGTGCCAGCAGCGTTTTGTCCGGCGGTGGAAACACCATATATTTT	-	-	TRBJ1-3	TRBV9
CASSIGGRGIYGYTF	TGTGCCAGTAGTATAGGAGGCAGGGGGATCTATGGCTACACCTTC	-	TRBD1	TRBJ1-2	TRBV19
CASSSLLDSPLHF	TGCGCCAGCAGCTCCCTTCTTGATTCACCCCTCCACTTT	-	-	TRBJ1-6	TRBV5-1
CASSRGTVAFF	TGTGCCAGCAGCCGCGGGACAGTCGCTTTCTTT	-	TRBD1	TRBJ1-1	TRBV12-3/TRBV12-4
CAISEQGLAGDEQYF	TGTGCCATCAGTGAACAGGGACTAGCGGGAGACGAGCAGTACTTC	-	TRBD2	TRBJ2-7	TRBV10-3
CASSLVRGMNTEAFF	TGTGCCAGCAGCTTAGTGCGGGGGATGAACACTGAAGCTTTCTTT	-	-	TRBJ1-1	TRBV11-2
CASSRQGGRTEAFF	TGTGCCAGTAGTAGACAGGGGGGTCGGACTGAAGCTTTCTTT	-	TRBD1	TRBJ1-1	TRBV19
CASSILGAGTSGNTIYF	TGTGCCAGTAGTATCCTGGGGGCCGGCACCTCTGGAAACACCATATATTTT	-	-	TRBJ1-3	TRBV19
CASSKVRGKDNEQFF	TGTGCCAGCAGTAAAGTCAGGGGTAAGGACAATGAGCAGTTCTTC	-	-	TRBJ2-1	TRBV11-2
CASSRSRGSGTDTQYF	TGTGCCAGCAGCCGTAGTAGGGGCTCGGGCACAGATACGCAGTATTTT	-	-	TRBJ2-3	TRBV7-2
CATSERPGEGYTF	TGTGCCACCAGTGAAAGACCGGGGGAAGGCTACACCTTC	-	-	TRBJ1-2	TRBV24-1
CASSPRPPGQVAGNEQFF	TGTGCCAGCAGCCCTAGACCGCCCGGACAGGTCGCTGGTAATGAGCAGTTCTTC	-	TRBD1	TRBJ2-1	TRBV7-6
CASSPLAGTYNEQFF	TGTGCCAGCAGCCCGCTAGCGGGTACTTACAATGAGCAGTTCTTC	-	TRBD2	TRBJ2-1	TRBV11-2
CASSGKTGLSGYTF	TGCGCCAGCAGCGGCAAGACAGGGTTAAGCGGCTACACCTTC	-	TRBD1	TRBJ1-2	TRBV5-1
CASSFTGLQETQYF	TGTGCCAGCAGTTTTACAGGGCTCCAAGAGACCCAGTACTTC	-	-	TRBJ2-5	TRBV7-2
CATSDLTGVTGELFF	TGTGCCACCAGTGATTTGACGGGAGTCACCGGGGAGCTGTTTTTT	-	-	TRBJ2-2	TRBV24-1
CASSPTGSPGPNTEAFF	TGTGCCAGCTCACCCACGGGTAGTCCAGGGCCGAACACTGAAGCTTTCTTT	-	-	TRBJ1-1	TRBV18
CASSVLAGVGNEQFF	TGTGCCAGCAGTGTCTTAGCAGGGGTAGGCAATGAGCAGTTCTTC	once	-	TRBJ2-1	TRBV2
CASSFAGQVRQPQHF	TGTGCCAGCAGTTTTGCCGGACAGGTACGGCAGCCCCAGCATTTT	-	TRBD1	TRBJ1-5	TRBV7-6
CASRSGQGTQNTEAFF	TGTGCCAGCAGATCGGGACAGGGGACTCAGAACACTGAAGCTTTCTTT	-	TRBD1	TRBJ1-1	TRBV4-2
CASSSDRGFGSSNQPQHF	TGTGCCAGCAGCTCCGATAGGGGTTTCGGGAGTAGCAATCAGCCCCAGCATTTT	-	-	TRBJ1-5	TRBV7-2
CASSYDSATNEKLFF	TGTGCCAGCAGTTATGACAGTGCAACTAATGAAAAACTGTTTTTT	-	-	TRBJ1-4	TRBV6-5
CASSDRAGVTEAFF	TGTGCCAGTAGTGATAGGGCAGGGGTGACTGAAGCTTTCTTT	-	-	TRBJ1-1	TRBV19
CASSRDNSGNTIYF	TGTGCCAGCAGTCGGGACAACTCTGGAAACACCATATATTTT	-	-	TRBJ1-3	TRBV6-5
CASSLRYEQFF	TGTGCCAGCAGTTTGAGGTATGAGCAGTTCTTC	-	-	TRBJ2-1	TRBV28
CASSHERGRLNTEAFF	TGCGCCAGCAGCCACGAAAGGGGGCGATTGAACACTGAAGCTTTCTTT	-	TRBD1	TRBJ1-1	TRBV4-3
CSARGPYEKLFF	TGCAGCGCCAGGGGGCCGTATGAAAAACTGTTTTTT	-	TRBD1	TRBJ1-4	TRBV29-1
CASQWTGGNTGELFF	TGTGCCAGCCAGTGGACAGGGGGGAACACCGGGGAGCTGTTTTTT	-	TRBD1	TRBJ2-2	TRBV2
CASSYMPSGRVSYEQFF	TGTGCCAGCAGTTATATGCCTAGCGGGAGGGTTAGCTATGAGCAGTTCTTC	-	TRBD2	TRBJ2-1	TRBV6-2/TRBV6-3
CATSDPSGQGFEKLFF	TGTGCCACCAGTGATCCATCGGGACAGGGGTTTGAAAAACTGTTTTTT	-	TRBD1	TRBJ1-4	TRBV24-1
CASSQVLQGEDGYTF	TGCGCCAGCAGCCAAGTTTTACAGGGAGAGGATGGCTACACCTTC	once	-	TRBJ1-2	TRBV4-3
CATHVGTGDSGANVLTF	TGTGCCACCCATGTGGGGACAGGAGACTCTGGGGCCAACGTCCTGACTTTC	-	TRBD1	TRBJ2-6	TRBV27